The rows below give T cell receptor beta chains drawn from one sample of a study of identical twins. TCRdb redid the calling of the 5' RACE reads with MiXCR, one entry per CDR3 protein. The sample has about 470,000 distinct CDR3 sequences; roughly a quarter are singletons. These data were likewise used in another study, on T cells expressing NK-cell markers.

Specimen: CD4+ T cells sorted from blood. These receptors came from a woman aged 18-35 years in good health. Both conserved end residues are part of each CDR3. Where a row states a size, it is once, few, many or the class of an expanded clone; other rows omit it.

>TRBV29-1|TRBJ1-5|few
CSVDAGLGQPQHF
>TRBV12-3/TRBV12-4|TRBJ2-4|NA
CASSFFGGLGNIQYF
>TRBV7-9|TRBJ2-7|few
CASSFRQGGYEQYF
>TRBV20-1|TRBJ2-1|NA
CSSGGGPYNEQFF
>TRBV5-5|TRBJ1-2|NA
CASRMRFSTGPGYTF
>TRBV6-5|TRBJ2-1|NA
CASSYYPLSGGSYNEQFF
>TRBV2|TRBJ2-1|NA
CASSEDRYTEQFF
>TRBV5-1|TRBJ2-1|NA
CASSLVAGGPSEQFF
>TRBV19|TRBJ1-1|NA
CASSIQMNTEAFF
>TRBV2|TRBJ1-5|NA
CASSGAYQPQHF
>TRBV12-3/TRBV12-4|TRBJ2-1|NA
CASSLWGREGNEQFF
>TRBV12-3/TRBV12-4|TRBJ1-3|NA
CASSYRQGNTIYF
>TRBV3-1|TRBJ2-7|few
CASSQDGLARYEQYF
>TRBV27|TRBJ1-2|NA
CASSFHGQGIRTSYGYTF
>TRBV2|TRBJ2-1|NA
CASSDASGRGNEQFF
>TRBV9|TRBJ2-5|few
CASSVGQSVQETQYF
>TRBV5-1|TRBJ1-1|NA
CASCLEWGTNTEAFF
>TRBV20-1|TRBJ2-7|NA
CSASGRFPYEQYF
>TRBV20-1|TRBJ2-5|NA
CSASGASGAVQETQYF
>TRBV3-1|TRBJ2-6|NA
CASSQDQGVAGANVLTF
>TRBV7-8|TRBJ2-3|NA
CASSFRDQYTDTQYF
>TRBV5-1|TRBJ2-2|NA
CASSLRATSRLEVPGELFF
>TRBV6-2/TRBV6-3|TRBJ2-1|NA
CASSQRAFNNEQFF
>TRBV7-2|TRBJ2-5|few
CASTFGGGSSETQYF
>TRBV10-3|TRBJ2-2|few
CAISLAEATGELFF
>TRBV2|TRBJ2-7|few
CASSPGDSLGEGQYF
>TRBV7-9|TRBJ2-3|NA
CASPPSVRRSTDTQYF
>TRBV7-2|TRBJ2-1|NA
CASAPRDEQFF
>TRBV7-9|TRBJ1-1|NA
CASSQGKTEAFF
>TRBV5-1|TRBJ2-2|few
CASRRGTSAYTGELFF
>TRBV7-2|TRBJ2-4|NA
CASSSHTSGEGKNIQYF
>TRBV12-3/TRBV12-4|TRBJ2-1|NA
CASSWGGTIYNEQFF
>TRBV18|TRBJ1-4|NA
CASSPPGAPNEKLFF
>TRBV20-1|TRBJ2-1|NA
CSARGTSGRYNEQFF
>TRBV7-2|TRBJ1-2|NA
CASSLQGFSYTF
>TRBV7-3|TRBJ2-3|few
CASSLSGEVTDTQYF
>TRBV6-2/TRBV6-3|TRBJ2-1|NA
CATNHPSREQFF
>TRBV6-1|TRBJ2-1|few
CASRDASAGKYNEQFF
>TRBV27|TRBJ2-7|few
CASSLSSGYPLEQYF
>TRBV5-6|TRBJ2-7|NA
CASSLAQGGRYEQYF
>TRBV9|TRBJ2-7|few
CASSVATSVGEQYF
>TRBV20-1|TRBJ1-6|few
CSASFRGPLHF
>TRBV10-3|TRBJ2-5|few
CATNGQGEETQYF
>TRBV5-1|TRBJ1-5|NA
CASSLMSGVNQPQHF
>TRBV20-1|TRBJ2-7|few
CSAREGQGAYEQYF
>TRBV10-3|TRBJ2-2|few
CAITPSSNTGELFF
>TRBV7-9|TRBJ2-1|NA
CASSWDSLNEQFF
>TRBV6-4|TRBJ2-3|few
CASSEWGLGDTQYF
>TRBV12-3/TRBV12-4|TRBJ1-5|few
CASSPGGGSQPQHF
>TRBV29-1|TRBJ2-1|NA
CSVVGRGVKNEQFF
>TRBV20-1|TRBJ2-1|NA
CSARASSTSGRTYEQFF
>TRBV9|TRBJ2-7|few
CASSVDPGTYEQYF
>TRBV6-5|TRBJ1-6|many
CASSSTGNSPLHF
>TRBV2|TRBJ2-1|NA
CASSVPSGRGNEQFF
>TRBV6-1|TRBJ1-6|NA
CASTPGRASPLHF